This T cell receptor (beta chain) was sequenced for a study of post-analysis software for immune sequencing data. Turning to the study itself: Included courses were relapsing-remitting and secondary progressive multiple sclerosis; progressive-relapsing multiple sclerosis was also included. Study results and limitations: For normalized Chao1 diversity, multiple sclerosis patients scored significantly lower than controls did. Those samples that were prepared in the same batch co-clustered strongly by F measure. Included in a set of roughly five TRBV segments more frequent in patients than controls were TRBV5-6, TRBV5-1 and TRBV20-1.

Included in the TCR beta cDNA libraries were unique molecular identifiers. Researchers reported some 500,000 cDNA molecules coming from roughly 0.93 to 9.6 million T cells. TCRdb re-called the PCR reads through MiXCR, storing one row per CDR3 protein. The sample holds roughly 540,000 distinct CDR3 sequences, about a third seen once. This clonotype was seen more than once but under ten times. Its target is not known. CDR3 size: 16 residues. Germline V CDR1 and CDR2: DFQATT, SNEGSKA (reference sequence). V lost 0 bases and J lost 4; bases outside the gene matches: 11. Material: blood. This receptor was obtained from a girl aged 2-17 years with multiple sclerosis. The chain recombines TRBV20-1 with TRBJ2-7, with 8 bases matching TRBD2. The CDR3 nucleotides are TGCAGTGCTAGAGATTTCAGCGGGGGAAGACCATACGAGCAGTACTTC. This sequence encodes CSARDFSGGRPYEQYF.